These 2 T cell receptor beta chains share one sample of origin, sequenced in a study of Graves' ophthalmopathy and Graves' hyperthyroidism. For repertoire sequencing, the TCR beta CDR3 regions were amplified from RNA transcripts. An initial RT-PCR round employing HTBI primers preceded a second-round multiplex PCR. Each CDR3 protein is one row after TCRdb ran MiXCR on the multiplex PCR reads. The sample lists over 500,000 distinct CDR3 sequences, approximately 21% seen once, with roughly 6.9% in the top ten. The sequenced sample consisted of peripheral blood. The receptors were gathered from a woman aged 18-29 years with stable Graves' hyperthyroidism. Some clones in this sample may be carry-over from other donors' samples.

This clonotype came up a few times. The chain is built from TRBV11-2 and TRBJ1-1; D uncertain. Germline CDR1 and CDR2: SGHAT and FQNNGV. With 4 bases removed from V and 11 bases from J, the gap between germline ends came to 14 bases. The CDR3 is 12 residues long. CDR3 DNA sequence: TGTGCCAGCAGCTCCGGACCCTGGCAGGCTTTCTTT. Its translation is CASSSGPWQAFF.

This clonotype was seen many times. The chain uses TRBV20-1 and TRBJ2-5; tentative D call: TRBD2 (6 bases). CDR3 length equals 14 residues. Trimming shortened V by 1 base and J by 4 bases, and 13 bases separated the two germline ends. Germline V lookup: CDR1 DFQATT, CDR2 SNEGSKA (reference sequence). The CDR3 region is CSARAGVRRETQYF. The CDR3 bases are TGCAGTGCTAGAGCGGGAGTACGCAGAGAGACCCAGTACTTC.